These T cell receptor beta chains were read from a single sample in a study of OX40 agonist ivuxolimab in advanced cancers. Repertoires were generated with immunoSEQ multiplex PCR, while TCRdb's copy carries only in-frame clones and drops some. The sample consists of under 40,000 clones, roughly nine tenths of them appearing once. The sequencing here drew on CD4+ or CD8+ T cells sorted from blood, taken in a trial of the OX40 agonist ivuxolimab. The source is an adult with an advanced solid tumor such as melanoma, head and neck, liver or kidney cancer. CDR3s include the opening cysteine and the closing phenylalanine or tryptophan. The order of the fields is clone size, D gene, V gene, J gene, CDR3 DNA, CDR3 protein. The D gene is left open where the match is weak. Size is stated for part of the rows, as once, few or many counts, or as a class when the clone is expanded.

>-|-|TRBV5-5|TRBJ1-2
TGTGCCAGCAGCCTTGGCAAATGGGGTCCTAACTATGGCTACACCTTC
CASSLGKWGPNYGYTF
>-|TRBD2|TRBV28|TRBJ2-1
TGTGCCAGCAGTTTCCCGGGACTAGCGGGGGGGACCAGCAACGGTGAGCAGTTCTTC
CASSFPGLAGGTSNGEQFF
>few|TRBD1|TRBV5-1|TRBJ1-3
TGCGCCAGCAGCTTGGGGGGACAGGTCTCTGGAAACACCATATATTTT
CASSLGGQVSGNTIYF
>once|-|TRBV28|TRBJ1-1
TGTGCCAGCAGTGAAGGGTGGTCGGACACTGAAGCTTTCTTT
CASSEGWSDTEAFF
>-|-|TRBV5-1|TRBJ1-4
TGCGCCAGCAGCCCCCAGGTTGGTGGCGGGGTGTCACTTCATGAAAAACTGTTTTTT
CASSPQVGGGVSLHEKLFF
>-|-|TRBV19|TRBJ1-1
TGTGCCAGTAGTCACCGGAGTGACAGTAAAGCTTTCTTT
CASSHRSDSKAFF
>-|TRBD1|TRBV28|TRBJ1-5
TGTGCCAGCAGGAAAACCGGGACAGGGGTTTCCTATAGCAATCAGCCCCAGCATTTT
CASRKTGTGVSYSNQPQHF
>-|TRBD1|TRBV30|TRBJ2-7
TGTGCCTGGAGTGTAAAGGGGACAGGGGTAGGAGAGCAGTACTTC
CAWSVKGTGVGEQYF
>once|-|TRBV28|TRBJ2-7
TGTGCCAGCAATAAGGGTGGTCCCTACGAGCAGTACTTC
CASNKGGPYEQYF
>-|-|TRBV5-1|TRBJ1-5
TGCGCCAGCAGCTTGGAGCCGGGGAATCAGCCCCAGCATTTT
CASSLEPGNQPQHF
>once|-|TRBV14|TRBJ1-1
TGTGCCAGCAGCCTTTCACTGACGGGGACCACTGAAGCTTTCTTT
CASSLSLTGTTEAFF
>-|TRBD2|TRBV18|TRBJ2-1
TGTGCCAGCTCACCACAGACTAGCGGGAGCTCCTACAATGAGCAGTTCTTC
CASSPQTSGSSYNEQFF
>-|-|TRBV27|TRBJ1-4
TGTGCCAGCAGTCGATCAAGGTCAACTAATGAAAAACTGTTTTTT
CASSRSRSTNEKLFF
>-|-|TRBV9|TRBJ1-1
TGTGCCAGCAGCGCCGGCTACGCGGCGCTAAGGGGGACTGAAGCTTTCTTT
CASSAGYAALRGTEAFF
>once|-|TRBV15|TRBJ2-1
TGTGCCACCTCGTTGGGGGGAATCGGCAATGAGCAGTTCTTC
CATSLGGIGNEQFF
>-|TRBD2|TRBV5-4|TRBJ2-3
TGTGCCAGCAGCTTCGGACTAGACACAGATACGCAGTATTTT
CASSFGLDTDTQYF
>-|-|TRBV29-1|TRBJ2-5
TGCAGCGTAGCCCCGGGACAGGGCGGGAGGGAGACCCAGTACTTC
CSVAPGQGGRETQYF
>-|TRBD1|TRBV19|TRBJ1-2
TGTGCCAGTAGTAGGGGAGGACAGGGAGTATCTGGCTACACCTTC
CASSRGGQGVSGYTF
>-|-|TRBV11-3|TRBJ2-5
TGTGCCAGCAGCTTCCGTTCAGGGGCAGAGTCCGAGACCCAGTACTTC
CASSFRSGAESETQYF
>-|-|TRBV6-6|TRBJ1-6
TGTGCCAGCAGAGACCCAGATTCACCCCTCCACTTT
CASRDPDSPLHF
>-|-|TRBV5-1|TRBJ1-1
TGCGCCAGCAGCTTCTACAGGGATCGGAACACTGAAGCTTTCTTT
CASSFYRDRNTEAFF
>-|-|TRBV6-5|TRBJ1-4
TGTGCCAGCAGCCCCCAGATCGGAGAAAAACTGTTTTTT
CASSPQIGEKLFF
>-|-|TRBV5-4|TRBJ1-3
TGTGCCAGCAGCTTAGGAGGGGCAGCTGGAAACACCATATATTTT
CASSLGGAAGNTIYF
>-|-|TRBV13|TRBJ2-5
TGTGCCAGCAGCTTAGAGCCAGAAGAGACCCAGTACTTC
CASSLEPEETQYF
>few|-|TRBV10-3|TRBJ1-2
TGTGCCATCAGTGAGTATGGCCTCCAGGGCTACACCTTC
CAISEYGLQGYTF
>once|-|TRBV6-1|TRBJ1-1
TGTGCCAGCAGTGAAGTTGGACGAGGGAACACTGAAGCTTTCTTT
CASSEVGRGNTEAFF
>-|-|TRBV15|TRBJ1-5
TGTGCCACCAGCAGAGGGGGGACAAATAGCAATCAGCCCCAGCATTTT
CATSRGGTNSNQPQHF
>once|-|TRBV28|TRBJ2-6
TGTGCCAGCAGTCGTGGGGGCTCTGGGGCCAACGTCCTGACTTTC
CASSRGGSGANVLTF
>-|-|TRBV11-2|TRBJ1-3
TGTGCCAGCAGCTTAGGTGGCTCTGGAAACACCATATATTTT
CASSLGGSGNTIYF